Following are 20 T cell receptor beta chains from one sample sequenced in a study of response to subunit inactivated influenza vaccine (dated by TCRdb to the late 2010s). Receptor amplification or capture employed RT-PCR. Sequencing took place on an Illumina HiSeq 2500. TCRdb trimmed public reads at Q25 via fastp, called clones via MiXCR and kept in-frame beta chains. When rows share a CDR3 protein, they turn into one entry using the most common DNA and genes. This sample gives about 500,000 distinct CDR3 sequences in total; approximately 15% of them show up just once. Around 3% of the sample is held by the ten biggest clonotypes. Specimen: CD4+ T cells sorted from PBMCs, collected about 24 months after vaccination. All receptors derive from a man aged 45-69 years who received an inactivated influenza vaccine. Donor details come from another sample of the same person, matched by shared clones.

The table lists this clonotype with a few counts. V usage is TRBV7-6 and J usage is TRBJ2-1, with 15 bases identical to TRBD2. The ends lost 5 bases at V and 4 bases at J; junction bases unmatched: 9. The CDR3 sequence is 18 residues long. Looked up from germline, CDR1 is SGHVS and CDR2 is FNYEAQ. CDR3 protein: CASSAQGTSGGFYNEQFF. CDR3 in DNA: TGTGCCAGCAGCGCCCAAGGGACTAGCGGGGGGTTTTACAATGAGCAGTTCTTC. The entire variable domain, with the rest obtained from reference TRBV7-6 and TRBJ2-1, is as follows: GAGVSQSPRYKVTKRGQDVALRCDPISGHVSLYWYRQALGQGPEFLTYFNYEAQQDKSGLPNDRFSAERPEGSISTLTIQRTEQRDSAMYRCASSAQGTSGGFYNEQFFGPGTRLTVL.

The V and J genes are TRBV4-3 and TRBJ2-1; 7 bases agree with TRBD2. The V and J ends lost 0 bases and 8 bases, in that order; junction bases with no gene match: 10. This CDR3 comprises 16 residues. Germline V lookup: CDR1 LGHNA, CDR2 YSLEER. The CDR3 reads CASSQDSGHLGDEQFF. CDR3 DNA sequence: TGCGCCAGCAGCCAAGATAGCGGGCACCTGGGCGATGAGCAGTTCTTC.

The J gene is TRBJ2-7, the V gene TRBV28; TRBD1 is a possible D gene (5 bases). CDR1 and CDR2 (germline): MDHEN, SYDVKM. V was cut by 2 bases and J by 6 bases, with 20 bases left in between. The CDR3 length is 16 residues. The CDR3 is CASSLTGKAQRGEQYF. The CDR3, as DNA: TGTGCCAGCAGTTTAACAGGAAAGGCTCAGCGTGGCGAGCAGTACTTC.

This clonotype was found a few times. This chain connects TRBV20-1 to TRBJ2-2; D gene uncertain. The length of the CDR3 is 11 residues. V was trimmed by 3 bases and J by 14 bases, leaving 13 bases between them. Germline V CDR1 and CDR2: DFQATT, SNEGSKA (reference sequence). Here the CDR3 DNA reads TGCAGTGCTAGTTTGCCAGGTCGCCTGTTTTTT. As protein: CSASLPGRLFF.

V and J are TRBV5-6 and TRBJ2-2, with D perhaps matching TRBD2 (7 bases). This CDR3 contains 17 residues. CDR1 is SGHDT and CDR2 is YYEEEE in the germline V gene. V lost 0 bases and J 0 bases, leaving 12 bases between the germline ends. The CDR3 protein is CASSLVGEGANTGELFF. In DNA, the CDR3 is TGTGCCAGCAGCTTGGTAGGGGAGGGGGCGAACACCGGGGAGCTGTTTTTT.

This clonotype was counted a few times. This chain connects TRBV20-1 to TRBJ2-2; D is possibly TRBD1 or TRBD2 (5 bases each). V was pared by 5 bases and J by 0 bases, with 10 bases between. CDR3 length: 14 amino acids. Germline CDR1 and CDR2: DFQATT and SNEGSKA (reference sequence). The CDR3 here is CSAYGGPNTGELFF. DNA of the CDR3: TGCAGTGCTTATGGGGGTCCGAACACCGGGGAGCTGTTTTTT.

This clonotype has a count of ten or more. The genes are TRBV29-1 and TRBJ2-1; 12 bases agree with TRBD1. V lost 5 bases and J lost 7; bases outside the gene matches: 3. Germline lookup yields CDR1 SQVTM and CDR2 ANQGSEA. The CDR3 has 13 amino acids. The CDR3 region has the DNA TGCAGCGTTCGGGACAGGGGGCAAAATGAGCAGTTCTTC. It codes for CSVRDRGQNEQFF.

This clonotype was seen a few times. This chain joins TRBV19 and TRBJ1-2; a weak D match, TRBD1 (5 bases). In germline, CDR1 is LNHDA, CDR2 SQIVND (reference sequence). The CDR3 is made up of 14 amino acids. Trimming removed 3 bases from V and 5 bases from J, with 13 bases in between. The DNA for the CDR3 is TGTGCCAGTAGTATCCGGGGCCAGCGGTATGGCTACACCTTC. Translated: CASSIRGQRYGYTF.

V is TRBV25-1 and J is TRBJ1-6, with 7 bases identical to TRBD1. V lost 7 bases, J lost 10 bases, and 7 bases stayed unmatched. Germline CDR1 is MGHDK and CDR2 is SYGVNS. CDR3 size: 13 residues. Written as DNA, the CDR3 is TGTGCCAGCAAAGGACAGGTTCAGTCACCCCTCCACTTT. Translating it yields CASKGQVQSPLHF.

This chain connects TRBV11-2 to TRBJ2-3; TRBD2 aligns across 10 bases. Germline trimming cut 5 bases from V and 7 bases from J; bases unmatched to any gene: 12. The CDR3 spans 16 residues. The V gene's germline CDR1 is SGHAT and CDR2 FQNNGV. The CDR3 coding sequence is TGTGCCAGCAGCCAACTAAGCGGGGGGGCCGCATATACGCAGTATTTT. Protein: CASSQLSGGAAYTQYF.

V is TRBV6-1 and J is TRBJ2-7, with D hard to call. Germline V gives CDR1 MNHNS, CDR2 SASEGT. There are 13 residues in the CDR3. Trimming stripped 0 bases from V and 2 bases from J, with 5 bases between. As DNA, the CDR3 is TGTGCCAGCAGTGAAGCTACTACCTACGAGCAGTACTTC. Translated: CASSEATTYEQYF.

The chain combines TRBV5-1 with TRBJ1-4, with D unresolved. V lost 2 bases and J lost 5, with 10 bases in between. The length of the CDR3 is 14 residues. Looked up from germline, CDR1 is SGHRS and CDR2 is YFSETQ. In DNA form, the CDR3 reads TGCGCCAGCAGCTTCAACTCCTTAAATGAAAAACTGTTTTTT. It yields the protein CASSFNSLNEKLFF. Full variable domain (rest looked up from reference TRBV5-1 and TRBJ1-4): KAGVTQTPRYLIKTRGQQVTLSCSPISGHRSVSWYQQTPGQGLQFLFEYFSETQRNKGNFPGRFSGRQFSNSRSEMNVSTLELGDSALYLCASSFNSLNEKLFFGSGTQLSVL.

This clonotype has just a few counts. This chain connects TRBV11-2 to TRBJ1-3; D call uncertain. CDR1 and CDR2 (germline): SGHAT, FQNNGV. The CDR3 extends over 15 amino acids. V was pared by 0 bases and J by 0 bases, with 6 bases between. The CDR3 reads CASSLERFSGNTIYF. The CDR3 DNA is TGTGCCAGCAGCTTAGAGCGGTTCTCTGGAAACACCATATATTTT.

V is TRBV14 and J is TRBJ2-3; 11 positions match TRBD2. V lost 4 bases to trimming and J lost 7 bases; unmatched junction nucleotides: 7. The CDR3 has 15 residues. The germline V gene has CDR1 SGHDN and CDR2 FVKESK. CDR3 protein: CASSPSGGLPYTQYF. CDR3 in DNA: TGTGCCAGCAGCCCTAGCGGGGGGCTCCCTTATACGCAGTATTTT.

The chain uses TRBV7-6 and TRBJ2-7; tentatively, D is TRBD2 (5 bases). The CDR3 is made up of 15 amino acids. Germline V gene sequence: CDR1 SGHVS, CDR2 FNYEAQ. V was trimmed by 0 bases and J by 3 bases, leaving 12 bases between them. The CDR3 DNA reads TGTGCCAGCAGCTTAGCTGGCGGGCGGAGCTACGAGCAGTACTTC. This codes for CASSLAGGRSYEQYF.

This chain uses TRBV20-1 with TRBJ1-1; a weak D match, TRBD1 (5 bases). Germline-derived CDR1 and CDR2 are DFQATT and SNEGSKA (reference sequence). V shed 5 bases and J shed 6 bases, with 16 bases lying between them. The CDR3 sequence is 13 residues long. As DNA, the CDR3 is TGCAGTGCTCCTAGCCCAGGGCTAGCTGAAGCTTTCTTT. This gives the protein CSAPSPGLAEAFF.

This clonotype was counted only a few times. This chain uses TRBV20-1 with TRBJ1-5, with 7 nucleotides matching TRBD1. The V gene's germline CDR1 is DFQATT and CDR2 SNEGSKA (reference sequence). V lost 2 bases and J lost 0; bases outside the gene matches: 4. The CDR3 has 15 amino acids. CDR3 residues: CSARRTGYSNQPQHF. For the CDR3, the DNA is TGCAGTGCTAGAAGGACAGGCTATAGCAATCAGCCCCAGCATTTT.

This clonotype was observed a few times. This chain links TRBV10-3 with TRBJ2-7; D might be TRBD1 (6 bases). Trimming cost V 6 bases and J 6 bases, with 9 bases left between them. The germline V gene has CDR1 ENHRY and CDR2 SYGVKD. The CDR3 is 11 residues long. The CDR3 DNA reads TGTGCCATCAGGGTGGACAGCGAGCAGTACTTC. Translated, it gives CAIRVDSEQYF.

The chain carries TRBV7-2 and TRBJ2-1; weak D call: TRBD1 (7 bases). Per germline, CDR1 SGHTA and CDR2 FQGNSA. CDR3 length equals 15 residues. V was pared by 2 bases and J by 3 bases, with 11 bases between. The CDR3 DNA reads TGTGCCAGCAGCTTATGGCAGGGGGGCTACAATGAGCAGTTCTTC. Encoded protein: CASSLWQGGYNEQFF.

This clonotype was counted only a few times. The chain employs TRBV6-2 or TRBV6-3 and TRBJ2-6; 9 nucleotides line up with TRBD2. V was clipped by 6 bases and J by 2 bases; unmatched bases: 5. The CDR3 runs 16 residues. The germline V gene encodes CDR1 MNHEY and CDR2 SVGEGT. CDR3 sequence (DNA): TGTGCCAGCAGGATAGCGGGAGTAGCTGGGGCCAACGTCCTGACTTTC. It is translated as CASRIAGVAGANVLTF.